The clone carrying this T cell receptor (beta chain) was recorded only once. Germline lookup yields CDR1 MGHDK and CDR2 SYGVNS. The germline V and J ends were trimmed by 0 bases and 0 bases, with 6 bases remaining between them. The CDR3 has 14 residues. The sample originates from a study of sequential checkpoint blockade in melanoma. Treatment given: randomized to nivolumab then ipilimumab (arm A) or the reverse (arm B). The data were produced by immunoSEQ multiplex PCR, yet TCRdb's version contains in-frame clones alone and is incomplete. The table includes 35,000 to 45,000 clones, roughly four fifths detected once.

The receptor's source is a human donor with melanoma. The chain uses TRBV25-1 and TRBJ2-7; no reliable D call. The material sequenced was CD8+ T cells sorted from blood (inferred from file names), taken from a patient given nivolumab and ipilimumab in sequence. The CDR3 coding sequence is TGTGCCAGCAGTGAATATGCGGTCTCCTACGAGCAGTACTTC. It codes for CASSEYAVSYEQYF.